This is a list of T cell receptor beta chains from one sample in a study of cytomegalovirus exposure and HLA in healthy donors. Using immunoSEQ multiplex PCR, the repertoire was profiled, and TCRdb retains in-frame clones only, with some absent. Its clone listing holds 100,000 to 150,000 clones. Sequenced material: PBMCs. The receptor source for this set is a man in his forties or fifties in good health and CMV-seronegative. Both conserved end residues are part of each CDR3. Fields, in order: J gene, D gene, clone size, V gene, CDR3 protein, CDR3 DNA. The D gene is left open where the match is weak. Expanded clones are given a class, and other clones once, few, many or no size at all.

>TRBJ2-7|TRBD2|.|TRBV11-3
CASSLDGLAGRQQYF
TGTGCCAGCAGCTTAGACGGACTAGCGGGACGGCAGCAGTACTTC
>TRBJ2-1|TRBD1|.|TRBV25-1
CASGTPDRNYNEQFF
TGTGCCAGCGGAACCCCGGACAGGAATTACAATGAGCAGTTCTTC
>TRBJ2-3|.|.|TRBV10-3
CAISDRPDTQYF
TGTGCCATCAGTGACAGGCCAGATACGCAGTATTTT
>TRBJ2-7|.|.|TRBV7-2
CASSLEYSSYEQYF
TGTGCCAGCAGCTTAGAGTACAGCTCCTACGAGCAGTACTTC
>TRBJ2-5|.|.|TRBV29-1
CSVQNPLQHQETQYF
TGCAGCGTCCAGAACCCTTTACAGCACCAAGAGACCCAGTACTTC
>TRBJ2-1|TRBD1|.|TRBV6-5
CASSYSQGNEQFF
TGTGCCAGCAGTTACTCACAGGGGAATGAGCAGTTCTTC
>TRBJ2-7|TRBD1|.|TRBV7-3
CASSQPGGGHEQYF
TGTGCCAGCAGCCAACCAGGGGGTGGACACGAGCAGTACTTC
>TRBJ2-3|TRBD1|.|TRBV29-1
CSVLGQGSTDTQYF
TGCAGCGTCTTAGGACAGGGCAGCACAGATACGCAGTATTTT
>TRBJ1-6|TRBD1|.|TRBV5-4
CASSRTGNNSPLHF
TGTGCCAGCAGCCGGACAGGGAATAATTCACCCCTCCACTTT
>TRBJ1-2|.|.|TRBV13
CASSLLGVPNYGYTF
TGTGCCAGCAGCTTACTAGGTGTTCCTAACTATGGCTACACCTTC
>TRBJ2-5|TRBD2|.|TRBV6-5
CASSPGTSGKETQYF
TGTGCCAGCAGTCCCGGGACTAGCGGCAAAGAGACCCAGTACTTC
>TRBJ2-1|TRBD1|.|TRBV19
CASSGTPAQGASYNEQFF
TGTGCCAGTAGTGGCACACCGGCACAGGGGGCTAGCTACAATGAGCAGTTCTTC
>TRBJ2-1|TRBD2|.|TRBV19
CASSITSVVNEQFF
TGTGCCAGTAGTATCACTAGCGTCGTCAATGAGCAGTTCTTC
>TRBJ2-7|TRBD2|.|TRBV11-2
CASSISGSLSYEQYF
TGTGCCAGCAGCATAAGCGGGAGTCTTTCCTACGAGCAGTACTTC
>TRBJ1-5|.|.|TRBV9
CASNLEGGENQPQHF
TGTGCCAGCAACTTAGAAGGGGGAGAGAATCAGCCCCAGCATTTT
>TRBJ2-7|.|.|TRBV11-2
CASSATSRASYEQYF
TGTGCCAGCAGTGCCACTAGCAGGGCGTCCTACGAGCAGTACTTC
>TRBJ1-6|.|.|TRBV7-9
CASSGLLRGPNNSPLHF
TGTGCCAGCAGCGGACTTCTTCGTGGGCCGAATAATTCACCCCTCCACTTT
>TRBJ2-7|TRBD1|.|TRBV5-8
CASSRRPQGGYEQYF
TGTGCCAGCAGCCGCCGCCCACAGGGGGGCTACGAGCAGTACTTC
>TRBJ1-2|TRBD1|.|TRBV5-6
CASSWRPQGRIRGYTF
TGTGCCAGCAGCTGGAGGCCACAGGGGCGGATCCGGGGCTACACCTTC
>TRBJ1-5|TRBD1|.|TRBV6-5
CASSLGQNNQPQHF
TGTGCCAGCAGTTTGGGACAGAACAATCAGCCCCAGCATTTT
>TRBJ1-2|.|.|TRBV30
CAWSARSGYTF
TGTGCCTGGAGTGCTCGGAGTGGCTACACCTTC
>TRBJ2-5|.|.|TRBV5-1
CASSGDNQETQYF
TGCGCCAGCAGCGGGGACAACCAAGAGACCCAGTACTTC
>TRBJ2-3|.|.|TRBV9
CASSHQNTDTQYF
TGTGCCAGCAGCCACCAGAACACAGATACGCAGTATTTT
>TRBJ2-3|.|.|TRBV10-3
CAVGGTDTQYF
TGTGCCGTCGGAGGCACAGATACGCAGTATTTT
>TRBJ2-7|TRBD2|.|TRBV2
CASRREGYEQYF
TGTGCCAGCCGAAGGGAGGGCTACGAGCAGTACTTC
>TRBJ1-3|TRBD1|.|TRBV6-5
CASSLGQGSPGNTIYF
TGTGCCAGCAGTTTGGGACAGGGGAGCCCTGGAAACACCATATATTTT
>TRBJ1-2|TRBD1|.|TRBV5-1
CASSLEGALDNYGYTF
TGCGCCAGCAGCTTGGAGGGGGCGCTTGATAACTATGGCTACACCTTC
>TRBJ2-1|.|.|TRBV11-2
CASTTGRVNHNEQFF
TGTGCCAGCACCACCGGGCGGGTAAACCACAATGAGCAGTTCTTC
>TRBJ1-2|.|.|TRBV5-1
CASSLEQANYGYTF
TGCGCCAGCAGCTTGGAGCAGGCTAACTATGGCTACACCTTC
>TRBJ1-3|TRBD1|.|TRBV5-1
CASSPGTGSSGNTIYF
TGCGCCAGCAGCCCAGGGACAGGGAGCTCTGGAAACACCATATATTTT
>TRBJ2-5|.|.|TRBV5-1
CASSLEQVGQTQYF
TGCGCCAGCAGCTTGGAACAGGTTGGACAGACCCAGTACTTC
>TRBJ2-1|.|.|TRBV6-1
CASSAKFPSRSRYNEQFF
TGTGCCAGCAGTGCTAAATTCCCTAGCAGATCGCGCTACAATGAGCAGTTCTTC
>TRBJ1-4|.|.|TRBV4-2
CASSQEGPGSEKLFF
TGTGCCAGCAGCCAGGAAGGTCCGGGAAGCGAAAAACTGTTTTTT
>TRBJ2-1|TRBD1|.|TRBV18
CASSPRTGRNEQFF
TGTGCCAGCTCACCACGGACAGGACGCAATGAGCAGTTCTTC
>TRBJ2-7|TRBD1|medium-sized|TRBV10-1
CASSGTGSYEQYF
TGCGCCAGCAGTGGGACAGGTTCCTACGAGCAGTACTTC
>TRBJ2-3|.|.|TRBV6-1
CASSGQTGATDTQYF
TGTGCCAGCAGCGGACAGACAGGAGCCACAGATACGCAGTATTTT
>TRBJ2-7|TRBD1|.|TRBV6-5
CASSRDGTGKHEQYF
TGTGCCAGCTCCCGCGACGGGACAGGGAAACACGAGCAGTACTTC
>TRBJ1-2|.|.|TRBV28
CASRGAPGNYGYTF
TGTGCCAGCCGGGGGGCCCCGGGTAACTATGGCTACACCTTC
>TRBJ2-5|TRBD2|.|TRBV2
CASSSLAGQETQYF
TGTGCCAGCAGCTCGCTAGCGGGGCAAGAGACCCAGTACTTC
>TRBJ2-3|.|.|TRBV9
CASGSRVAGTDTQYF
TGTGCCAGCGGCTCCCGGGTAGCAGGGACAGATACGCAGTATTTT
>TRBJ2-1|.|.|TRBV4-1
CASSQSSLRSSYNEQFF
TGCGCCAGCAGCCAATCGAGTCTTAGGAGCTCCTACAATGAGCAGTTCTTC
>TRBJ2-1|TRBD2|.|TRBV7-3
CASSYSSGSITGNEQFF
TGTGCCAGCAGCTACTCTAGCGGGTCGATCACTGGCAATGAGCAGTTCTTC
>TRBJ1-5|TRBD1|.|TRBV27
CASSSGGASQPQHF
TGTGCCAGCAGTTCAGGGGGCGCATCGCAACCCCAGCATTTT
>TRBJ2-3|TRBD2|.|TRBV5-1
CASGGLAGGPDTQYF
TGCGCCAGCGGGGGACTAGCGGGAGGGCCAGATACGCAGTATTTT
>TRBJ1-1|TRBD1|.|TRBV6-5
CASSYSHRGSRAEAFF
TGTGCCAGCAGTTACTCCCACAGGGGTTCGAGGGCTGAAGCTTTCTTT
>TRBJ2-2|.|.|TRBV18
CASSPDSRNTGELFF
TGTGCCAGCTCACCAGACAGCAGGAACACCGGGGAGCTGTTTTTT
>TRBJ1-5|TRBD1|.|TRBV7-2
CASSVRDRSNQPQHF
TGTGCCAGCAGCGTAAGGGACAGGAGTAATCAGCCCCAGCATTTT
>TRBJ2-7|.|.|TRBV11-3
CASSPFSVAYAYEQYF
TGTGCCAGCAGCCCCTTCTCCGTAGCGTACGCCTACGAGCAGTACTTC
>TRBJ1-1|TRBD1|.|TRBV6-6
CASSLHQQGAEAFF
TGTGCCAGCAGTCTCCACCAACAGGGGGCTGAAGCTTTCTTT
>TRBJ2-1|TRBD2|.|TRBV12-5
CASGLLAGGPYNEQFF
TGTGCTAGTGGTTTGCTAGCGGGAGGCCCCTACAATGAGCAGTTCTTC
>TRBJ1-2|.|.|TRBV5-1
CASSSSGISLGYTF
TGCGCCAGCAGCTCGTCGGGGATTTCCTTAGGCTACACCTTC
>TRBJ2-7|.|.|TRBV6-5
CASSATWTPIYEQYF
TGTGCCAGCAGCGCTACGTGGACTCCGATCTACGAGCAGTACTTC
>TRBJ1-5|TRBD1|.|TRBV2
CASRRTGFGNQPQHF
TGTGCCAGCAGACGGACAGGGTTCGGCAATCAGCCCCAGCATTTT
>TRBJ2-7|TRBD1|.|TRBV27
CASRSLGTGNNEQYF
TGTGCCAGCAGATCGCTAGGGACAGGGAATAACGAGCAGTACTTC
>TRBJ2-3|.|medium-sized|TRBV4-2
CASSLTSTDTQYF
TGTGCCAGCAGCCTTACTAGCACAGATACGCAGTATTTT
>TRBJ1-1|TRBD1|.|TRBV5-1
CASNTGQGLEEAFF
TGCGCCAGCAACACTGGACAGGGGCTGGAGGAAGCTTTCTTT
>TRBJ2-7|.|.|TRBV4-2
CASSQVSPDLGDGEQYF
TGTGCCAGCAGCCAAGTAAGCCCGGACCTCGGGGATGGCGAGCAGTACTTC
>TRBJ2-7|TRBD1|.|TRBV29-1
CSVRDRGPYEQYF
TGCAGCGTTCGGGACAGGGGGCCTTACGAGCAGTACTTC
>TRBJ1-1|TRBD1|.|TRBV2
CASSERQGTEAFF
TGTGCCAGCAGTGAGAGACAGGGTACTGAAGCTTTCTTT
>TRBJ2-1|TRBD2|.|TRBV5-1
CASSLGTSGRALGNEQFF
TGCGCCAGCAGCTTGGGGACTAGCGGGAGGGCCCTCGGGAATGAGCAGTTCTTC